The 17 T cell receptor beta chains below were found in one sample sequenced in a study of Ad26.COV2.S vaccination and SARS-CoV-2 variants. The table came from immunoSEQ multiplex PCR; TCRdb's copy has only in-frame clones and leaves some out. The table includes approximately 300,000 clones, about 86% detected once. Described treatment: roughly 18 received Ad26.COV2.S at low or high dose, single or two shots; about 5 received placebo; per-sample allocation not given. Day 63 after the first vaccine or placebo injection was the time point for sampling. Here the sequenced sample was peripheral blood, taken in a trial of Ad26.COV2.S vaccine versus placebo. These receptors came from a person between 18 and 59 years old who received the Ad26.COV2.S COVID-19 vaccine or a placebo.

This sequence joins TRBV27 and TRBJ1-4; no definite D call. Germline values: CDR1 MNHEY, CDR2 SMNVEV (reference sequence). This CDR3 has 13 residues. The V gene lost 10 bases and the J gene lost 0 bases, with 9 bases spanning the gap. Here the CDR3 DNA reads TGTGCCACCTCACGGGCAACTAATGAAAAACTGTTTTTT. Protein sequence: CATSRATNEKLFF.

This clone appeared once. The chain joins TRBV29-1 to TRBJ2-3; D is uncertain. The CDR3 covers 13 residues. V lost 5 bases, J lost 0 bases, and 9 bases lay in between. Germline CDR1 is SQVTM and CDR2 is ANQGSEA. CDR3 amino acids: CSVRSQSTDTQYF. In DNA form, the CDR3 reads TGCAGCGTTCGGAGCCAGAGCACAGATACGCAGTATTTT.

The gene calls are TRBV20-1 and TRBJ2-5; maybe TRBD1 (6 bases). This CDR3 contains 11 residues. V was cut by 4 bases and J by 10 bases, with 13 bases left in between. Germline V gene data show CDR1 as DFQATT and CDR2 as SNEGSKA (reference sequence). The CDR3 region has the DNA TGCAGTGCTACGGGACAAGGGGACCAGTACTTC. This codes for CSATGQGDQYF.

The chain links TRBV7-8 to TRBJ1-6; no definite D call. CDR3 length: 14 residues. Germline-derived CDR1 and CDR2 are SGHVS and FQNEAQ. Deletions cut 2 bases from V and 10 bases from J, with 12 bases between. The CDR3 is CASSLPRPGSPLHF. In DNA, the CDR3 is TGTGCCAGCAGCTTACCAAGGCCGGGGTCACCCCTCCACTTT.

This chain connects TRBV20-1 to TRBJ1-1; a possible D gene is TRBD1 (5 bases). Germline V gene lookup returns CDR1 DFQATT and CDR2 SNEGSKA (reference sequence). The length of the CDR3 is 11 residues. CDR3 bases: TGCAGCCAGAGGGGGAACACTGAAGCTTTCTTT. Translation gives CSQRGNTEAFF.

As for this clone: The junction does not match germline at one end; this may be a read error. The V call is TRBV5-1, the J call TRBJ1-4, with TRBD1 matching over 7 bases. CDR3 length: 13 amino acids. Germline CDR1 is SGHRS and CDR2 is YFSETQ. The CDR3 sequence is CASTLTGSEKLFF. The CDR3 DNA follows: TGCGCCAGCACCTTGACAGGGAGTGAAAAACTGTTTTTT.

This clone was detected once. The chain combines TRBV4-2 with TRBJ1-4; 12 bases are a match to TRBD1. CDR1 and CDR2 (germline): LGHNA, YNFKEQ. V was clipped by 4 bases and J by 8 bases; unmatched bases: 11. The CDR3 totals 17 residues. Here the CDR3 DNA reads TGTGCCAGCAGCCTAAACACACCGGGACAGGGGGCGGAAAAACTGTTTTTT. It encodes CASSLNTPGQGAEKLFF.

This chain joins TRBV6-4 and TRBJ2-5; D is unclear. This CDR3 spans 13 amino acids. V was trimmed by 5 bases and J by 1 base, leaving 8 bases between them. Germline V gene lookup returns CDR1 MRHNA and CDR2 SNTAGT. CDR3 sequence (DNA): TGTGCCAGCAGTAAGAACTTCCAAGAGACCCAGTACTTC. Translating gives CASSKNFQETQYF.

The CDR3: CASSRSANTGELFF. Written as DNA, the CDR3 is TGTGCCAGCAGCCGCTCTGCGAACACCGGGGAGCTGTTTTTT. The chain recombines TRBV9 with TRBJ2-2; D gene uncertain. V shed 4 bases and J shed 0 bases, with 7 bases lying between them. This CDR3 is 14 amino acids long. Germline CDR1 and CDR2: SGDLS and YYNGEE. Looking up the rest from reference TRBV9 and TRBJ2-2 gives the full variable domain: DSGVTQTPKHLITATGQRVTLRCSPRSGDLSVYWYQQSLDQGLQFLIQYYNGEERAKGNILERFSAQQFPDLHSELNLSSLELGDSALYFCASSRSANTGELFFGEGSRLTVL.

The V and J genes are TRBV7-8 and TRBJ2-3; no clear D gene. The germline V gene has CDR1 SGHVS and CDR2 FQNEAQ. V was trimmed by 5 bases and J by 5 bases, leaving 14 bases between them. This CDR3 region has 14 residues. This chain's CDR3 is CASSRARRLDTQYF. The CDR3 DNA follows: TGTGCCAGCAGCCGAGCGCGGCGGCTAGATACGCAGTATTTT.

This clone has a single count. This rearrangement joins TRBV6-4 to TRBJ2-1; D is possibly TRBD1 (5 bases). Germline loops: CDR1 MRHNA, CDR2 SNTAGT. V dropped 2 bases and J dropped 2 bases, with 16 bases sitting between them. This CDR3 region has 17 residues. The CDR3 bases are TGTGCCAGCAGTGACCAGCAGGGTATGAACACCTACAATGAGCAGTTCTTC. Translated: CASSDQQGMNTYNEQFF.

J is TRBJ2-7 and V is TRBV4-3; 7 bases match TRBD2. The CDR3 spans 15 residues. Per the germline V gene, CDR1 is LGHNA and CDR2 is YSLEER. With 0 bases clipped from V and 6 bases from J, the junction kept 8 bases outside the gene matches. The CDR3 nucleotides are TGCGCCAGCAGCCAAGAAACCGGGGGAGGGACCGAGCAGTACTTC. Protein product: CASSQETGGGTEQYF.

The chain recombines TRBV4-1 with TRBJ1-4; D gene ambiguous. Germline-derived CDR1 and CDR2 are MGHRA and YSYEKL. The CDR3 spans 17 residues. The V gene lost 1 base and the J gene lost 7 bases, with 19 bases spanning the gap. The CDR3 DNA sequence: TGCGCCAGCAGCCAAGTCTGGGCGGGAAGAGCGGGTGAAAAACTGTTTTTT. This translates into CASSQVWAGRAGEKLFF.

V is TRBV7-2 and J is TRBJ2-1; no reliable D call. V was shortened by 0 bases and J by 6 bases, with 6 bases between the two germline ends. CDR3 length: 13 amino acids. CDR1 SGHTA and CDR2 FQGNSA come from the germline V gene. The CDR3 reads CASSLAVGNEQFF. The CDR3 DNA sequence: TGTGCCAGCAGCTTAGCCGTGGGCAATGAGCAGTTCTTC.

The chain is built from TRBV7-2 and TRBJ2-3, with 8 bases matching TRBD2. Germline V CDR1 and CDR2: SGHTA, FQGNSA. The CDR3 is 15 amino acids. V was pared by 3 bases and J by 2 bases, with 4 bases of the junction left unmatched. The CDR3 here is CASSLSRGVTDTQYF. The CDR3 bases are TGTGCCAGCAGCTTGTCGCGGGGGGTCACAGATACGCAGTATTTT.

About this clone: Given the absence of the conserved phenylalanine or tryptophan at the CDR3 end, a read error is likely. The DNA is left out, because the CDR3 cannot be placed on it with certainty; the CDR3 is given as TCRdb lists it. The chain carries TRBV7-9 and TRBJ1-1; the table's D call of TRBD1 was not tested on the DNA. Germline V gene data show CDR1 as SEHNR and CDR2 as FQNEAQ (reference sequence). The CDR3 is 9 amino acids in total, end residues counted. CDR3: CASLPGFVA.

The J gene is TRBJ1-6, the V gene TRBV2; 9 nucleotides line up with TRBD1. Germline V gives CDR1 SNHLY, CDR2 FYNNEI. J lost 9 bases, V lost 6 bases, and 6 bases had no gene match. The CDR3 covers 14 residues. CDR3 nucleotide sequence: TGTGCCAGCAGGGACAGGGGTTTTAGTTCACCCCTCCACTTT. Amino acid sequence: CASRDRGFSSPLHF.